This TCR beta chain emerged from a study of post-analysis software for immune sequencing data. In the study overall: The study covered relapsing-remitting, secondary progressive and progressive-relapsing courses of multiple sclerosis. Broader study findings: Pronounced co-clustering by F measure was evident among identically batched samples. There were five or six TRBV segments more frequent in patients than controls, and TRBV5-6, TRBV5-1 and TRBV20-1 were among them. Versus controls, multiple sclerosis patients showed significantly lower diversity (normalized Chao1).

As regards this clonotype: Its antigen is undetermined.

CDR1 KGHDR and CDR2 SFDVKD come from the germline V gene. The CDR3 has 16 residues. The ends were cut back, 6 bases at V and 1 base at J, with 14 bases in the middle. The TCR beta cDNA libraries contained unique molecular identifiers. Hundreds of thousands of cDNA molecules came from approximately 1 to 10 million T cells. TCRdb re-called the PCR reads with MiXCR, one entry per CDR3 protein. This table has roughly 670,000 distinct CDR3 sequences, approximately 59% appearing once. This sequence originates from a girl aged 2-10 years with multiple sclerosis. The chain recombines TRBV24-1 with TRBJ2-2; D is undetermined. The sequenced material came from blood. The CDR3 nucleotides are TGTGCCACCAGTCGATCTCAATCAGGGAACACCGGGGAGCTGTTTTTT. Translation: CATSRSQSGNTGELFF.